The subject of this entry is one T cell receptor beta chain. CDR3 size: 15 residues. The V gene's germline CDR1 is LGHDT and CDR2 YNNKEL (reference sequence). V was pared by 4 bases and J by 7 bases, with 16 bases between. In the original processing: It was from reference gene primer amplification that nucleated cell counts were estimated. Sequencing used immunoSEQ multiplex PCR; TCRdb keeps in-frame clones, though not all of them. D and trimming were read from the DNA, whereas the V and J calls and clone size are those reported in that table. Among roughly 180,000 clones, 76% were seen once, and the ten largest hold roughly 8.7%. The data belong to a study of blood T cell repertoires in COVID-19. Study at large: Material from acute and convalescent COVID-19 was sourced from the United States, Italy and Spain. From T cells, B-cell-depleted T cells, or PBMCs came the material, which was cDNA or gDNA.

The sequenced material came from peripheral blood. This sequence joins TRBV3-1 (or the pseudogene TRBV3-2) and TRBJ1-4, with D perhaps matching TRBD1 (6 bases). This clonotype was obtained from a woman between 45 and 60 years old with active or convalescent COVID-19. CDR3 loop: CASSPETGIGEKLFF. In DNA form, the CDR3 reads TGTGCCAGCAGCCCGGAGACAGGTATCGGTGAAAAACTGTTTTTT.